Sequencing of this T cell receptor (beta chain) was carried out in a study of cytomegalovirus exposure and HLA in healthy donors. At the level of the study: In an earlier analysis, some 110 million unique TCR beta sequences were found from some 180 million T cells. Study-level findings and limits: The Asian-associated ancestry cluster reportedly had fewer N-insertions than the roughly 670-donor mean in a later analysis. Specific recognition of CMV antigens was confirmed in vitro for three chains (all CMV-associated).

PCR amplification relied on 60 Vbeta primers (plus 13 Jbeta primers). In the original analysis: An analysis performed later counted around 80 million unique TCR beta chains (roughly 11 million of them shared). The table came from immunoSEQ multiplex PCR; TCRdb's copy has only in-frame clones and leaves some out. The DNA was the basis for D and trimming; V, J and clone size are from that table. This sample yields about 55,000 clones, of which roughly 74% are seen a single time; about 35% belongs to the top ten. Concerning this clone: The antigen is unknown.

V lost 7 bases and J 3 bases, leaving 19 bases between the germline ends. This CDR3 is built from 14 residues. Per germline, CDR1 SQVTM and CDR2 ANQGSEA. Sequencing was carried out using PBMCs. The TCR originated in a man aged 40-49 years in good health and CMV-seropositive. This sequence joins TRBV29-1 and TRBJ2-7, with D maybe TRBD2 (7 bases). The CDR3 is CSAGRGGQNYEQYF. The CDR3 nucleotides read TGCAGCGCTGGGAGGGGGGGGCAGAACTACGAGCAGTACTTC.